This passage covers 25 T cell receptor beta chains from one sample sequenced in a study of cytomegalovirus exposure and HLA in healthy donors. PCR involved 60 Vbeta and 13 Jbeta primers. The repertoire was sequenced with immunoSEQ multiplex PCR; TCRdb's copy has only in-frame clones and lacks some. The sample lists roughly 100,000 clones, about 80% occurring once. The specimen was PBMCs. The receptors derive from a man under 40 in good health and CMV-seropositive.

This clone was picked up a small number of times. The gene calls are TRBV6-1 and TRBJ1-2, with TRBD1 identical over 7 bases. This CDR3 has 15 amino acids. Germline CDR1 MNHNS, CDR2 SASEGT. J gave up 5 bases and V 6 bases, and 12 bases lay outside the gene matches. In DNA, the CDR3 is TGTGCCAGCAGCCGTGAAAGGGGGCTCACGTATGGCTACACCTTC. It is translated as CASSRERGLTYGYTF.

The chain is built from TRBV18 and TRBJ1-5, with 9 bases identical to TRBD1. The trim removed 2 bases at V and 7 bases at J, leaving 6 bases unmatched. CDR3 length: 15 residues. Germline V gives CDR1 KGHSH, CDR2 LQKENI. In DNA form, the CDR3 reads TGTGCCAGCTCACCAGGGACAGGGAATATGCAGCCCCAGCATTTT. Its protein is CASSPGTGNMQPQHF.

This chain links TRBV4-1 with TRBJ2-1; no reliable D call. V dropped 3 bases and J dropped 5 bases, with 11 bases sitting between them. CDR3 size: 14 residues. The germline gives CDR1 MGHRA, CDR2 YSYEKL. CDR3 amino acids: CASSHGMRNNEQFF. The CDR3, as DNA: TGCGCCAGCAGCCATGGTATGAGAAACAATGAGCAGTTCTTC.

This sequence joins TRBV11-2 and TRBJ1-4; D uncertain. Germline CDR1 SGHAT, CDR2 FQNNGV. With 3 bases removed from V and 0 bases from J, the gap between germline ends came to 17 bases. This CDR3 comprises 18 residues. Here the CDR3 reads CASSFSAHVTATNEKLFF. The DNA of the CDR3 is TGTGCCAGCAGCTTTAGCGCCCACGTGACCGCAACTAATGAAAAACTGTTTTTT.

The chain combines TRBV6-6 with TRBJ1-6; 7 bases match TRBD1. Trimming cost V 2 bases and J 5 bases; bases outside gene matches: 3. The CDR3 sequence is 15 residues long. Per the germline V gene, CDR1 is MNHNY and CDR2 is SVGAGI (reference sequence). CDR3 coding DNA: TGTGCCAGCAGTTACAGGGGGCACGATAATTCACCCCTCCACTTT. This encodes CASSYRGHDNSPLHF.

The chain has TRBV7-6 and TRBJ2-2; 8 nucleotides line up with TRBD2. The CDR3 has 16 residues. V shed 2 bases, J shed 4 bases, and the junction held 6 bases outside the gene matches. Germline V CDR1 and CDR2: SGHVS, FNYEAQ. CDR3 nucleotides: TGTGCCAGCAGCTTAATTGCGGGGGGTCCCACCGGGGAGCTGTTTTTT. Its protein is CASSLIAGGPTGELFF.

The gene calls are TRBV18 and TRBJ2-3; 9 nucleotides line up with TRBD1. This CDR3 contains 15 residues. Per the germline V gene, CDR1 is KGHSH and CDR2 is LQKENI. With 0 bases clipped from V and 3 bases from J, the junction kept 1 base outside the gene matches. The CDR3 sequence is CASSPPGQGTDTQYF. The CDR3 coding sequence is TGTGCCAGCTCACCACCGGGACAGGGAACAGATACGCAGTATTTT.

V is TRBV6-1 and J is TRBJ1-2, with 10 bases matching TRBD1. The CDR3 length is 13 residues. The germline CDR1 and CDR2 sequences are MNHNS and SASEGT. After removal of 5 bases from V and 8 bases from J, the junction contained 5 bases not matched to a gene. This chain's CDR3 is CASSRGTGEGYTF. The CDR3 region has the DNA TGTGCCAGCAGTCGCGGGACAGGGGAAGGCTACACCTTC.

This clone has a single count. V gene TRBV10-3 combines with J gene TRBJ2-7, with 8 bases identical to TRBD2. The CDR3 contains 12 residues. CDR1 and CDR2 from the germline V gene are ENHRY and SYGVKD. The V and J ends lost 7 bases and 5 bases, in that order; junction bases with no gene match: 4. The CDR3 is CAITSGLHEQYF. The CDR3 DNA reads TGTGCCATCACTAGCGGGCTGCACGAGCAGTACTTC.

The chain recombines TRBV10-3 with TRBJ1-1, with D perhaps matching TRBD1 (6 bases). Trimming shortened V by 4 bases and J by 3 bases, and 18 bases separated the two germline ends. Per germline, CDR1 ENHRY and CDR2 SYGVKD. This CDR3 spans 16 amino acids. The CDR3 nucleotides read TGTGCCATCAGTGTCAGGGGAGGGGGGCTAGACACTGAAGCTTTCTTT. This translates into CAISVRGGGLDTEAFF.

The chain combines TRBV6-4 with TRBJ2-3; TRBD2 matches 9 bases. The CDR3 consists of 16 residues. V shed 5 bases, J shed 0 bases, and the junction held 6 bases outside the gene matches. Germline V gives CDR1 MRHNA, CDR2 SNTAGT. In DNA form, the CDR3 reads TGTGCCAGCAGTCCTGCGGGAGGGCTTAGCACAGATACGCAGTATTTT. It codes for CASSPAGGLSTDTQYF.

This clone was counted a few times. This chain uses TRBV19 with TRBJ1-1; TRBD1 matches at 7 bases. CDR1 and CDR2 from the germline V gene are LNHDA and SQIVND (reference sequence). The CDR3 is 12 residues long. After removal of 8 bases from V and 4 bases from J, the junction contained 4 bases not matched to a gene. The CDR3: CASSAGGTEAFF. CDR3 nucleotides: TGTGCCAGTTCCGCAGGGGGCACTGAAGCTTTCTTT.

The V gene is TRBV4-2, the J gene TRBJ2-3; 9 nucleotides align to TRBD1. From germline, CDR1 is LGHNA and CDR2 YNFKEQ. Trimming removed 3 bases from V and 3 bases from J; junction bases left unmatched: 16. The CDR3 extends over 19 amino acids. The CDR3 nucleotides are TGTGCCAGCAGCCATGGGACAGGGACTCCCCTGATCTCGACAGATACGCAGTATTTT. Its protein product is CASSHGTGTPLISTDTQYF.

The chain recombines TRBV30 with TRBJ2-5, with 8 bases aligning to TRBD2. The germline gives CDR1 GTSNPN, CDR2 SVGIG (reference sequence). Unmatched junction bases numbered 22, after V lost 3 bases and J lost 1 base. The CDR3 loop spans 20 amino acids. Written as DNA, the CDR3 is TGTGCCTGGAGCGGCCGGAGAGCTGGGGCGGGGGGTCTTGTCCAAGAGACCCAGTACTTC. Protein sequence: CAWSGRRAGAGGLVQETQYF.

The chain combines TRBV7-2 with TRBJ2-3, with a possible D match to TRBD1 (5 bases). Trimming pared 3 bases from V and 6 bases from J, leaving 10 bases between. Germline V CDR1 and CDR2: SGHTA, FQGNSA. The CDR3 extends over 13 amino acids. CDR3 protein: CASSLGLSDTQYF. The DNA of the CDR3 is TGTGCCAGCAGCTTGGGGCTAAGCGATACGCAGTATTTT.

This clone was observed a few times. The chain recombines TRBV6-6 with TRBJ2-7, with D maybe TRBD1 (5 bases). Trimming took off 6 bases at V and 6 bases at J, with 18 bases between the two ends. Germline V gene data show CDR1 as MNHNY and CDR2 as SVGAGI (reference sequence). The CDR3 is made up of 14 amino acids. In DNA, the CDR3 is TGTGCCAGCAGCCTTACCCGGCAGGGTAGCGAGCAGTACTTC. It codes for CASSLTRQGSEQYF.

The chain is built from TRBV2 and TRBJ1-5; the match to TRBD1 covers 9 bases. Germline trimming cut 6 bases from V and 1 base from J; bases unmatched to any gene: 4. Germline loops: CDR1 SNHLY, CDR2 FYNNEI. The length of the CDR3 is 15 residues. The CDR3 is CASRSQGASNQPQHF. CDR3 nucleotides: TGTGCCAGCAGATCACAGGGGGCAAGCAATCAGCCCCAGCATTTT. Supplemented by reference TRBV2 and TRBJ1-5, the full variable domain reads EPEVTQTPSHQVTQMGQEVILRCVPISNHLYFYWYRQILGQKVEFLVSFYNNEISEKSEIFDDQFSVERPDGSNFTLKIRSTKLEDSAMYFCASRSQGASNQPQHFGDGTRLSIL.

This chain uses TRBV19 with TRBJ1-1; D unresolved. Trimming removed 6 bases at V and 3 bases at J, with 14 bases between. CDR3 size: 14 residues. Germline CDR1 is LNHDA and CDR2 is SQIVND (reference sequence). CDR3 sequence reads: CASRTNTRDTEAFF. For the CDR3, the DNA is TGTGCCAGTAGGACCAATACTAGGGACACTGAAGCTTTCTTT.

V usage is TRBV21-1 and J usage is TRBJ1-2; TRBD1, the table's D call, was not compared with the DNA. TRBV21-1 is a documented pseudogene. CDR3 length: 10 residues. CDR3 sequence reads: CASSSGDRAF. As DNA, the CDR3 is TGTGCCAGCAGCAGTGGGGACAGGGCATTC.

This chain connects TRBV6-6 to TRBJ1-2; D gene ambiguous. CDR1 and CDR2 from the germline V gene are MNHNY and SVGAGI (reference sequence). This CDR3 has 16 amino acids. Trimming cost V 0 bases and J 2 bases, with 13 bases left between them. CDR3 in amino acids: CASSYSERRVNYGYTF. In DNA, the CDR3 is TGTGCCAGCAGTTACTCCGAACGGAGAGTCAACTATGGCTACACCTTC.

This chain connects TRBV9 to TRBJ1-1, with no clear D. Germline CDR1 reads SGDLS; CDR2 reads YYNGEE. The CDR3 contains 13 residues. V gave up 9 bases and J gave up 4 bases, with 16 bases separating them. CDR3: CATSEGVGTEAFF. CDR3 nucleotides: TGTGCCACCAGTGAGGGTGTGGGCACTGAAGCTTTCTTT. Supplemented by reference TRBV9 and TRBJ1-1, the full variable domain reads DSGVTQTPKHLITATGQRVTLRCSPRSGDLSVYWYQQSLDQGLQFLIQYYNGEERAKGNILERFSAQQFPDLHSELNLSSLELGDSALYFCATSEGVGTEAFFGQGTRLTVV.

V gene TRBV5-4 combines with J gene TRBJ2-6; D unresolved. CDR1 SGHNT and CDR2 YYREEE come from the germline V gene (reference sequence). Trimming left V 2 bases short and J 1 base short, with 10 bases between. CDR3 length: 16 residues. This chain's CDR3 is CASSFWLSSGANVLTF. CDR3 nucleotides: TGTGCCAGCAGCTTCTGGCTGTCATCTGGGGCCAACGTCCTGACTTTC.

This chain connects TRBV5-8 to TRBJ1-3, with D possibly matching TRBD1 (6 bases). Germline loops: CDR1 SGHTS, CDR2 YDEGEE. The V end was cut by 4 bases, the J end by 0 bases, with 11 bases between. The CDR3 has 15 residues. The CDR3 reads CASSLDRSSGNTIYF. The CDR3 region has the DNA TGTGCCAGCAGCCTAGACAGGTCCTCTGGAAACACCATATATTTT.

This chain links TRBV9 with TRBJ2-7; the D is unclear. V was shortened by 0 bases and J by 3 bases, with 10 bases between the two germline ends. CDR3 length equals 14 residues. Germline CDR1 SGDLS, CDR2 YYNGEE. CDR3 region: CASSVAEVNYEQYF. In nucleotides, the CDR3 is TGTGCCAGCAGCGTAGCTGAGGTGAACTACGAGCAGTACTTC.

This clone has only a few counts. The V gene is TRBV10-3, the J gene TRBJ1-1, with TRBD1 as a possible D gene (6 bases). Per germline, CDR1 ENHRY and CDR2 SYGVKD. The CDR3 spans 14 residues. The germline V and J ends were trimmed by 7 bases and 7 bases, with 19 bases remaining between them. The CDR3 sequence is CAIIPDRYLFEAFF. The CDR3 nucleotides are TGTGCCATCATCCCTGACAGGTACTTGTTTGAAGCTTTCTTT.